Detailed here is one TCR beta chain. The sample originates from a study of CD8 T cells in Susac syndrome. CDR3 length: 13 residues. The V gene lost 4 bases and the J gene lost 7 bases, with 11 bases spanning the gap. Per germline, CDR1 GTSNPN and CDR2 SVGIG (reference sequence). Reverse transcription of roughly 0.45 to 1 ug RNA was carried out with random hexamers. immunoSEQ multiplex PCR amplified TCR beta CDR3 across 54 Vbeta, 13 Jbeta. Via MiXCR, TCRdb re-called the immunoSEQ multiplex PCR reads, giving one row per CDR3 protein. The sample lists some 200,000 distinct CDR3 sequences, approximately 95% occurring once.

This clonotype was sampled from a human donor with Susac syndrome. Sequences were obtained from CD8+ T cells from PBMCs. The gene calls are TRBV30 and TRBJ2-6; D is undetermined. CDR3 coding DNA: TGTGCCTGGACGGGCCTGAGAGCCAACGTCCTGACTTTC. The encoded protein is CAWTGLRANVLTF.